These 2 T cell receptor beta chains came from one sample sequenced in a study of OX40 agonist ivuxolimab in advanced cancers. Only in-frame clones appear in the TCRdb table, and some are missing; sequencing was by immunoSEQ multiplex PCR. Of 35,000 to 50,000 clones listed, roughly 90% are singletons. The sample consisted of CD4+ or CD8+ T cells sorted from blood, taken in a trial of the OX40 agonist ivuxolimab. Source of these receptors: an adult with an advanced solid tumor such as melanoma, head and neck, liver or kidney cancer.

The rearrangement links TRBV5-1 to TRBJ2-3; the D call may be TRBD1 or TRBD2 (6 bases each). Germline CDR1 is SGHRS and CDR2 is YFSETQ. CDR3 length: 14 amino acids. V dropped 3 bases and J dropped 4 bases, with 12 bases sitting between them. The CDR3 nucleotides read TGCGCCAGCAGCTCCGGGGGCTCCCCAGATACGCAGTATTTT. It encodes CASSSGGSPDTQYF.

This clone was detected only once. The rearrangement joins TRBV11-1 to TRBJ2-1; D uncertain. The CDR3 is made up of 12 amino acids. Trimming shortened V by 1 base and J by 8 bases, and 6 bases separated the two germline ends. Looked up from germline, CDR1 is SGHAT and CDR2 is FQDESV (reference sequence). The CDR3 loop reads CASSLVPHEQFF. The CDR3 bases are TGTGCCAGCAGCTTAGTCCCACATGAGCAGTTCTTC.